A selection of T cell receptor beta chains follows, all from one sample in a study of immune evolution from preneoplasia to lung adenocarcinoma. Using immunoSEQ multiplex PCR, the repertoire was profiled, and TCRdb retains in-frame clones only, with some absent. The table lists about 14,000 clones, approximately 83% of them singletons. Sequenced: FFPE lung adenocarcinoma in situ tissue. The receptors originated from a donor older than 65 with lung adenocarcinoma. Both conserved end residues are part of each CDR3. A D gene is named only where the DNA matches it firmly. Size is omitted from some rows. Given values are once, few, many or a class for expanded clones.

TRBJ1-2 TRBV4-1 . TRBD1 CASSQASGQRSYGYTF TGCGCCAGCAGCCAAGCGTCGGGACAGCGGTCCTATGGCTACACCTTC
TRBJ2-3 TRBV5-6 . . CASSLTGHADTQYF TGTGCCAGCAGCTTGACAGGTCATGCAGATACGCAGTATTTT
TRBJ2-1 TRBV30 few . CAWSSGGSSSYNEQFF TGTGCCTGGAGTAGTGGGGGTTCAAGCTCCTACAATGAGCAGTTCTTC
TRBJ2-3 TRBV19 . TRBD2 CASSVGLAGSTDTQYF TGTGCCAGTAGTGTTGGACTAGCGGGGAGCACAGATACGCAGTATTTT
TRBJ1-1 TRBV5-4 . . CASSWDVVDTEAFF TGTGCCAGCAGCTGGGACGTAGTGGACACTGAAGCTTTCTTT
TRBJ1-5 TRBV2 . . CASRGYSDQPQHF TGTGCCAGCAGGGGATATTCTGATCAGCCCCAGCATTTT
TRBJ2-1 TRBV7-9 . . CASSDRRPGRFVYNEQFF TGTGCCAGCAGCGACAGGCGTCCCGGGAGGTTCGTGTACAATGAGCAGTTCTTC
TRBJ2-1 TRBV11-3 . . CASSLDLGDEQFF TGTGCCAGCAGCTTAGATCTTGGGGATGAGCAGTTCTTC
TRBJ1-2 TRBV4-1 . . CASSQESMGGSGYGYTF TGCGCCAGCAGCCAAGAAAGTATGGGGGGCTCGGGCTATGGCTACACCTTC
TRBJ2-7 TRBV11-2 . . CASSFLAASYEQYF TGTGCCAGCAGCTTCTTGGCAGCCAGCTACGAGCAGTACTTC
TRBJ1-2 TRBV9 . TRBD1 CASSYNSQGINYGYTF TGTGCCAGCAGCTACAATTCACAGGGGATTAACTATGGCTACACCTTC
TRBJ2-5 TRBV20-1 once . CSARAQETQYF TGCAGTGCCAGGGCGCAAGAGACCCAGTACTTC
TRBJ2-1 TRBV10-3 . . CAIGGERGKPVNEQFF TGTGCCATCGGAGGTGAGCGCGGGAAGCCGGTTAATGAGCAGTTCTTC
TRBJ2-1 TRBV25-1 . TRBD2 CASSRGLAGGWEQFF TGTGCCAGCAGTAGGGGACTAGCGGGAGGATGGGAGCAGTTCTTC
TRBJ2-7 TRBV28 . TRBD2 CASSIAGGYEQYF TGTGCCAGTTCGATAGCGGGAGGCTACGAGCAGTACTTC
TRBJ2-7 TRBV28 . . CASTHRRTFRGQYF TGTGCCAGCACCCACCGCAGGACCTTTCGAGGGCAGTACTTC
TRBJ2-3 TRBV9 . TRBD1 CASSGGQGGPDTQYF TGTGCCAGCAGCGGGGGACAGGGAGGGCCAGATACGCAGTATTTT
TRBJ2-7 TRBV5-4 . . CASSLMGVREQYF TGTGCCAGCAGCTTGATGGGGGTGAGGGAGCAGTACTTC
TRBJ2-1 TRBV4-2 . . CASSQDVTYEQFF TGTGCCAGCAGCCAAGATGTAACCTATGAGCAGTTCTTC
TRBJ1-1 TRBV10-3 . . CAISESSGAEAFF TGTGCCATCAGTGAGTCCTCAGGGGCAGAAGCTTTCTTT
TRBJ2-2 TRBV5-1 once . CASSIPPGELFF TGCGCCAGCAGCATCCCGCCCGGGGAGCTGTTTTTT
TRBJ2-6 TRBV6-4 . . CASSVAYSGANVLTF TGTGCCAGCAGTGTAGCTTACTCTGGGGCCAACGTCCTGACTTTC
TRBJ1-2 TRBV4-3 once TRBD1 CASSQDWDRLTYGYTF TGCGCCAGCAGCCAAGATTGGGACAGATTAACCTATGGCTACACCTTC
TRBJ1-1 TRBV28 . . CASIRQMNTEAFF TGTGCCAGCATAAGGCAAATGAACACTGAAGCTTTCTTT
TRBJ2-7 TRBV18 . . CASSPSIRGESEQYF TGTGCCAGCTCACCAAGCATAAGGGGTGAGAGCGAGCAGTACTTC
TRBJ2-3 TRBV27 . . CASISRADTQYF TGTGCCAGCATTAGCCGGGCAGATACGCAGTATTTT
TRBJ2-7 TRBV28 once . CASSSRDKPLYEQYF TGTGCCAGCAGTTCCCGGGACAAGCCATTATACGAGCAGTACTTC
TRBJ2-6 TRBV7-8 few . CASTPDTWANVLTF TGTGCCAGCACTCCGGACACTTGGGCCAACGTCCTGACTTTC
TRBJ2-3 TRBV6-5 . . CASSYSWRASTDTQYF TGTGCCAGCAGTTACTCATGGCGTGCGAGCACAGATACGCAGTATTTT
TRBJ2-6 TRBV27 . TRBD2 CASTASGIPGANVLTF TGTGCCAGCACGGCTAGCGGGATACCAGGGGCCAACGTCCTGACTTTC
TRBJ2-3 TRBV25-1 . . CASSEATSGTQYF TGTGCCAGCAGTGAAGCCACCTCGGGTACGCAGTATTTT
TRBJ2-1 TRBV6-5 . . CASSYSFPTRGSEQFF TGTGCCAGCAGTTACTCGTTCCCCACTCGGGGTAGTGAGCAGTTCTTC
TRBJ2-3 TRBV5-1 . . CASSFDYRSTDTQYF TGCGCCAGCAGCTTCGACTATAGAAGCACAGATACGCAGTATTTT
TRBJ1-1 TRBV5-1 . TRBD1 CASSQGGDKAFF TGCGCCAGCAGCCAGGGGGGGGACAAAGCTTTCTTT
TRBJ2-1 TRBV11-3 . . CASSLGLRNEQFF TGTGCCAGCAGCTTAGGTCTAAGGAATGAGCAGTTCTTC
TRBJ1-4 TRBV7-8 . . CASSLRGLNEKLFF TGTGCCAGCAGCCTACGGGGCCTTAATGAAAAACTGTTTTTT
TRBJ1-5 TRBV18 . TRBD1 CASSPTGQGTQPQHF TGTGCCAGCTCACCAACGGGACAGGGGACGCAGCCCCAGCATTTT
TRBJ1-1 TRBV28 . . CASSLLGWQGEAFF TGTGCCAGCAGTTTATTGGGGTGGCAAGGTGAAGCTTTCTTT
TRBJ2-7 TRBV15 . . CATSRVGRYEQYF TGTGCCACCAGCAGAGTGGGGAGGTACGAGCAGTACTTC
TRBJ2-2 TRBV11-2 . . CASSLVYTGELFF TGTGCCAGCAGCTTGGTTTACACCGGGGAGCTGTTTTTT
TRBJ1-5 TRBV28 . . CASSTLLRGGNQPQHF TGTGCCAGCAGTACCTTATTAAGGGGGGGAAATCAGCCCCAGCATTTT
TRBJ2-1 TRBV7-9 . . CASSLAGGADFF TGTGCCAGCAGCTTAGCTGGGGGGGCGGACTTCTTC
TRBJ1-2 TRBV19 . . CASGPRGYGYTF TGTGCCAGTGGGCCCAGGGGTTATGGCTACACCTTC
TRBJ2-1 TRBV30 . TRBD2 CAWSGLAGGPNEQFF TGTGCCTGGAGTGGGTTAGCGGGAGGGCCGAATGAGCAGTTCTTC
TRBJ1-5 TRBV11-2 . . CASSPGAGFQPQHF TGTGCCAGCAGCCCCGGAGCTGGTTTTCAGCCCCAGCATTTT
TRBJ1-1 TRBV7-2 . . CASSLDRRGTEAFF TGTGCCAGCTCTTTGGACCGAAGGGGGACTGAAGCTTTCTTT
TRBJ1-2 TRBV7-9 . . CASSAKRGIYGYTF TGTGCCAGCAGCGCCAAGCGGGGAATCTATGGCTACACCTTC
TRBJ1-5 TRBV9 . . CASSNTAGFNQPQHF TGTGCCAGCAGCAACACGGCAGGCTTCAATCAGCCCCAGCATTTT
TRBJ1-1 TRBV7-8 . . CASSLVQIGEAFF TGTGCCAGCAGCTTAGTCCAGATTGGCGAAGCTTTCTTT
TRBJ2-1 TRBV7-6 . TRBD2 CASSLASGSNEQFF TGTGCCAGCAGCTTAGCTAGCGGGAGCAATGAGCAGTTCTTC
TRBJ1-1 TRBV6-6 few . CASSYGVGSEAFF TGTGCCAGCAGTTACGGGGTTGGATCAGAAGCTTTCTTT
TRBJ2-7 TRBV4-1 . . CASSQEFGLF TGCGCCAGCAGCCAAGAATTCGGTCTTTTC
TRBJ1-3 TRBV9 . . CASSGLTGNTIYF TGTGCCAGCAGCGGCCTAACAGGAAACACCATATATTTT
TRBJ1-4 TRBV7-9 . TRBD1 CASSQGQAGEKLFF TGTGCCAGCAGCCAGGGACAGGCAGGTGAAAAACTGTTTTTT
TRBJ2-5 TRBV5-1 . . CASSLEPGETQYF TGCGCCAGCAGCTTGGAGCCGGGGGAGACCCAGTACTTC
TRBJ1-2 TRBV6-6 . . CASSTLRGNGYTF TGTGCCAGCAGTACACTTAGGGGGAATGGCTACACCTTC
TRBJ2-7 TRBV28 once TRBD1 CASSSPGTGVYEQYF TGTGCCAGCAGTTCCCCCGGGACAGGGGTCTACGAGCAGTACTTC